The 27 T cell receptor beta chains given below trace back to one sample, sequenced in a study of monozygotic twins with inflammatory bowel disease. TCRdb reprocessed the 5' RACE reads, with one entry per CDR3 protein and no DNA. The sample's table shows about 210,000 distinct CDR3 sequences. Sequencing was done on a sample of blood. Every receptor here comes from a human donor with ulcerative colitis or Crohn's disease, or a healthy co-twin of an affected twin (not recorded which).

The gene calls are TRBV29-1 and TRBJ1-2. The CDR3 is 12 residues long. From germline, CDR1 is SQVTM and CDR2 ANQGSEA. This CDR3 reads CSAQAGAYGYTF.

The genes are TRBV18 and TRBJ1-4. The germline V gene has CDR1 KGHSH and CDR2 LQKENI. This CDR3 contains 14 residues. CDR3 residues: CASSLQGIGEKLFF.

The chain recombines TRBV5-1 with TRBJ2-7; absent DNA, TCRdb's TRBD1 call cannot be checked. The CDR3 spans 14 residues. The V gene's germline CDR1 is SGHRS and CDR2 YFSETQ. The CDR3 sequence is CASSFGAGWYEQYF.

The chain recombines TRBV6-5 with TRBJ1-4. The germline V gene encodes CDR1 MNHEY and CDR2 SVGAGI. CDR3 length: 14 residues. CDR3 sequence reads: CASSSGQLNEKLFF.

The genes are TRBV12-3 or TRBV12-4 and TRBJ1-1; the D gene TCRdb calls, TRBD1, cannot be checked with no DNA. CDR3 length equals 16 residues. The CDR3 sequence: CASSPTGWGMNTEAFF.

The genes are TRBV18 and TRBJ1-1; TCRdb picks TRBD1, but there is no DNA to check that call. The CDR3 consists of 13 residues. Germline values: CDR1 KGHSH, CDR2 LQKENI. The chain's CDR3 is CASLTGRATEAFF. Filled out from reference TRBV18 and TRBJ1-1, the complete variable domain reads NAGVMQNPRHLVRRRGQEARLRCSPMKGHSHVYWYRQLPEEGLKFMVYLQKENIIDESGMPKERFSAEFPKEGPSILRIQQVVRGDSAAYFCASLTGRATEAFFGQGTRLTVV.

The rearrangement links TRBV7-6 to TRBJ2-1; the TCRdb call, TRBD1, lacks DNA for checking. The CDR3 sequence is 17 residues long. Germline CDR1 reads SGHVS; CDR2 reads FNYEAQ. CDR3 residues: CASSFAPKGDSTRQQFF.

This chain links TRBV20-1 with TRBJ2-1; TCRdb indicates TRBD2, and absent DNA this call remains unverified. Germline V gene lookup returns CDR1 DFQATT and CDR2 SNEGSKA (reference sequence). This CDR3 is built from 15 residues. The CDR3 region is CSAIGAAGAYNEQFF.

The chain combines TRBV5-4 with TRBJ2-7; lacking DNA, the TRBD2 call made by TCRdb goes unchecked. The CDR3 contains 14 residues. Germline values: CDR1 SGHNT, CDR2 YYREEE (reference sequence). The CDR3 spells CASSFLGAADEQYF.

The V and J genes are TRBV6-6 and TRBJ1-1. CDR1 and CDR2 from the germline V gene are MNHNY and SVGAGI (reference sequence). The CDR3 length is 13 residues. This chain's CDR3 is CASTLAEGLVAFF.

The chain uses TRBV28 and TRBJ2-1. This CDR3 contains 14 residues. Germline lookup yields CDR1 MDHEN and CDR2 SYDVKM. The CDR3 protein is CASSLYLHRNEQFF.

The CDR3 here is CAVAQIAGGTGGTQYF. V and J are TRBV6-1 and TRBJ2-3; TCRdb proposes TRBD2, but this gene call is untestable without DNA. The CDR3 has 16 residues. CDR1 is MNHNS, CDR2 SASEGT, per germline.

This rearrangement joins TRBV5-1 to TRBJ1-2; absent DNA, TCRdb's TRBD1 call cannot be checked. Germline values: CDR1 SGHRS, CDR2 YFSETQ. The CDR3 has 16 residues. The CDR3: CASSLSGPLSLYGYTF.

The gene calls are TRBV27 and TRBJ2-7; TCRdb proposes TRBD1, but this gene call is untestable without DNA. Germline V gives CDR1 MNHEY, CDR2 SMNVEV (reference sequence). The CDR3 consists of 16 residues. CDR3 region: CASGQLGASLSYEQYF.

The chain uses TRBV6-1 and TRBJ2-7; no DNA is available, so the TRBD2 call from TCRdb remains unchecked. Germline loops: CDR1 MNHNS, CDR2 SASEGT. The CDR3 runs 14 residues. The CDR3 protein is CASRQTSGSSEQYF.

The chain uses TRBV6-5 and TRBJ1-4; lacking DNA, the TRBD1 call made by TCRdb goes unchecked. The V gene's germline CDR1 is MNHEY and CDR2 SVGAGI. This CDR3 is 15 amino acids long. CDR3 region: CASSYLTGTDEKLFF.

The chain couples TRBV29-1 to TRBJ1-1; TCRdb calls TRBD1, which cannot be checked without DNA. In germline, CDR1 is SQVTM, CDR2 ANQGSEA. The CDR3 extends over 14 amino acids. The CDR3 loop is CSSQGYRANTEAFF.

V usage is TRBV2 and J usage is TRBJ1-2. There are 14 residues in the CDR3. From germline, CDR1 is SNHLY and CDR2 FYNNEI. The CDR3 loop reads CASIVQGGDYGYTF.

CDR3 amino acids: CASSQGGIKTQHF. The V call is TRBV3-1, the J call TRBJ1-5; TCRdb selects TRBD1, and the lack of DNA leaves this call unchecked. Germline CDR1 reads LGHDT; CDR2 reads YNNKEL (reference sequence). This CDR3 region has 13 residues.

The V gene is TRBV5-1, the J gene TRBJ2-3. Germline V gene data show CDR1 as SGHRS and CDR2 as YFSETQ. This CDR3 has 16 amino acids. CDR3 in amino acids: CASSLALAGGADTQYF.

The V gene is TRBV5-6, the J gene TRBJ1-1. CDR3 length equals 11 residues. CDR1 is SGHDT and CDR2 is YYEEEE in the germline V gene. CDR3 loop: CASSHDTEAFF. The variable domain in full, completed from reference TRBV5-6 and TRBJ1-1, reads DAGVTQSPTHLIKTRGQQVTLRCSPKSGHDTVSWYQQALGQGPQFIFQYYEEEERQRGNFPDRFSGHQFPNYSSELNVNALLLGDSALYLCASSHDTEAFFGQGTRLTVV.

This chain joins TRBV7-2 and TRBJ1-1; TCRdb designates TRBD1, a call that cannot be tested without DNA. Germline assignment: CDR1 SGHTA and CDR2 FQGNSA. The CDR3 spans 12 residues. CDR3 residues: CASSFARVEAFF.

This chain connects TRBV27 to TRBJ1-6. This CDR3 region has 15 residues. CDR1 is MNHEY, CDR2 SMNVEV, per germline (reference sequence). CDR3 loop: CASRPAGGLHSPLHF.

The chain uses TRBV30 and TRBJ2-3; TCRdb outputs TRBD2, but without DNA this stays unchecked. The CDR3 is made up of 18 amino acids. From germline, CDR1 is GTSNPN and CDR2 SVGIG (reference sequence). CDR3: CAWSRLAGDPKRGDTQYF. Based on the CDR3 plus reference TRBV30 and TRBJ2-3, the full variable domain is SQTIHQWPATLVQPVGSPLSLECTVEGTSNPNLYWYRQAAGRGLQLLFYSVGIGQISSEVPQNLSASRPQDRQFILSSKKLLLSDSGFYLCAWSRLAGDPKRGDTQYFGPGTRLTVL.

The chain carries TRBV7-1 and TRBJ2-5; the TRBD2 assignment by TCRdb is unverifiable without DNA. TRBV7-1 qualifies as an ORF whose function is uncertain. This CDR3 has 16 amino acids. CDR3 sequence reads: CASSSWTSGLQETQYF.

The chain is built from TRBV6-1 and TRBJ1-1; TCRdb indicates TRBD1, and absent DNA this call remains unverified. CDR3 length equals 14 residues. The germline CDR1 and CDR2 sequences are MNHNS and SASEGT. CDR3 amino acids: CASSPDRRNPEAFF.

This rearrangement joins TRBV24-1 to TRBJ2-1; TCRdb outputs TRBD1, but without DNA this stays unchecked. There are 15 residues in the CDR3. The germline V gene encodes CDR1 KGHDR and CDR2 SFDVKD. This chain's CDR3 is CATKETGNTYNEQFF.